This T cell receptor (beta chain) was captured by sequencing in a study of T cells in Graves' hyperthyroidism and ophthalmopathy. General study points: Most thyroid clonotypes with frequency above 0.001 were detected in blood.

The V gene lost 0 bases and the J gene lost 0 bases, with 15 bases spanning the gap. Germline V gene lookup returns CDR1 SGHVS and CDR2 FQNEAQ. CDR3 size: 18 residues. This clonotype has only a few counts. The antigen is undetermined. It was RNA transcripts that yielded the amplified TCR beta CDR3 regions. First-round RT-PCR of the TCR CDR3 relied on the HTBI primer set. TCRdb recomputed calls from the multiplex PCR reads with MiXCR, one row per CDR3 protein. The sample lists roughly 710,000 distinct CDR3 sequences, roughly a third seen once, with around 29% in the top ten. Graves' hyperthyroidism without ophthalmopathy progression within 18 months was termed stable. Reasons for excluding patients were uncontrolled infection, other autoimmune disease, pregnancy or lactation. Clinicians diagnosed patients from clinical symptoms, serum thyroxine and TRAb, thyroid ultrasound and orbital computed tomography.

The chain couples TRBV7-8 to TRBJ1-5; D remains ambiguous. Material for sequencing was blood. The TCR was taken from a woman in her forties with Graves' hyperthyroidism. CDR3 nucleotide sequence: TGTGCCAGCAGCTTAGCGCCCCGGGCCGAGTATAGCAATCAGCCCCAGCATTTT. Translation gives CASSLAPRAEYSNQPQHF.